This T cell receptor beta chain was captured by sequencing in a study of PD-1 blockade in classical Hodgkin lymphoma (dated by TCRdb to 2019 to 2021). In terms of the full investigation: Nivolumab dosing was 3 mg/kg intravenously every 2 weeks, continuing until either disease progression or unacceptable toxicity. To define a peripheral blood immune signature of response to PD-1 blockade in classical Hodgkin lymphoma, the study combined TCR beta sequencing with CyTOF.

The V and J ends are trimmed by 5 bases and 2 bases, leaving 13 bases between them. The CDR3 numbers 14 residues from cysteine through phenylalanine. Kept here is only the CDR3 DNA, which spans 42 bases and is read in frame from base 1. CDR1 and CDR2 were assigned from the germline V gene as SGHVS and FNYEAQ. Worth noting for this clone: The antigen it binds to is not known. Base qualities are not recorded, but no much larger clone differs from it by a single base.

Sample time point, as interpreted from the label and publication: cycle 2 day 1 (C2D1) of nivolumab. All trial patients had relapsed after autologous stem cell transplantation, with cohorts A, B and C differing in prior brentuximab vedotin exposure. The trial cohort was composed of about 58 patients with relapsed/refractory classical Hodgkin lymphoma, for whom complete response, partial response or progressive disease was recorded as best overall response. In the multi-cohort phase II CheckMate 205 trial, trial patients received single-agent nivolumab. An independent review committee assessed best overall response using the 2007 International Working Group response criteria. Trial PBMCs were collected just before the start of nivolumab (C1D1) and during therapy at cycle 2 day 1 and cycle 4 day 1. Peripheral blood was collected in 8 mL Vacutainer Cell Preparation Tubes, from which PBMCs were isolated by centrifugation and then cryopreserved.

Broader findings and caveats from the paper: Only a single clinical trial cohort was studied, and what caused the repertoire differences, possibly disease activity or prior therapy, remained undefined. Diversity was lower in patients who began nivolumab less than 1 year after ASCT, so these patients were left out of later analyses to avoid confounding by immune reconstitution. Baseline TCR diversity was reported to be lower in newly diagnosed patients than in healthy donors and to be lower still in relapsed/refractory patients. Trial patients achieving complete response had baseline diversity similar to newly diagnosed patients, whereas partial responders and progressors had significantly lower diversity. A significant rise by C4D1 was seen in CD4+ but not CD8+ TCR diversity (p=0.0027 vs p=0.16), with the rise being most apparent in complete responders (p=0.02).

The Qiagen DNeasy kit was used to extract genomic DNA from unsorted PBMCs and from the negatively selected CD4+ and CD8+ fractions. TCR beta CDR3 regions were subjected to amplification by immunoSEQ multiplex PCR with primers that anneal to V and J segments. A synthetic immune receptor repertoire was used to minimize amplification bias, and any remaining bias was removed computationally after sequencing. As for how the authors treated the data: Repertoire diversity was quantified as the Shannon entropy index using custom Python scripts. Unsorted, CD4+ and CD8+ repertoires were analyzed separately, except for combined analyses in which CD4+ and CD8+ sequences were merged in silico. Clonal expansion was defined as a frequency increase of at least 2-fold after treatment compared with C1D1, and clones undetected at baseline were assigned a pseudocount of 0.5. Singleton clones were defined as clones with 0 or 1 copy at C1D1, and non-singleton clones were defined as clones with 2 or more copies. By matching protein sequences in sorted samples from the same patient, clones expanded in unsorted samples were annotated as CD4+, CD8+ or unknown. Wilcoxon tests on paired samples were used to test diversity changes from C1D1 to C4D1. TCRdb limited this immuneACCESS table to in-frame rearrangements with V and J called. A share of clones is missing; checked studies link under half to unresolved V genes, and the rest is unexplained. V, J and clone size are those of that table, while D and trimming were read from the DNA. The sample table shows about 30,000 clones, and around 70% are seen once. The ten largest clones take up over 2.5% of the sample.

This clonotype was obtained from a human donor with classical Hodgkin lymphoma. Material: peripheral blood mononuclear cells (PBMCs), obtained before the second cycle of nivolumab. This chain is built from TRBV7-6 and TRBJ2-7; the D gene is unclear. For the CDR3, the sequence is CASSPEWTTYEQYF. The bases read TGTGCCAGCAGCCCTGAATGGACCACCTACGAGCAGTACTTC.